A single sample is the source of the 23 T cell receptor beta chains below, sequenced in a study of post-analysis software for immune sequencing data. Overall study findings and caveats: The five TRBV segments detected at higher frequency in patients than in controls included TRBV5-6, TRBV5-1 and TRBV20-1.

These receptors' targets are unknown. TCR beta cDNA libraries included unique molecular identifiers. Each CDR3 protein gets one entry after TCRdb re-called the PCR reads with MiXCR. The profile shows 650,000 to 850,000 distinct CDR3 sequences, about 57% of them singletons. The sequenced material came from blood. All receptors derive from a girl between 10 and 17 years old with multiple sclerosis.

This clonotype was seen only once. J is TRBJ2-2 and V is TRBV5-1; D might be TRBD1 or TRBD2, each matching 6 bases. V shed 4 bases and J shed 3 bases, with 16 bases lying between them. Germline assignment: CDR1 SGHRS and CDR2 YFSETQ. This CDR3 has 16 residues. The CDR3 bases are TGCGCCAGCAGCCTGATGTCGGGGGCCTACACCGGGGAGCTGTTTTTT. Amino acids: CASSLMSGAYTGELFF.

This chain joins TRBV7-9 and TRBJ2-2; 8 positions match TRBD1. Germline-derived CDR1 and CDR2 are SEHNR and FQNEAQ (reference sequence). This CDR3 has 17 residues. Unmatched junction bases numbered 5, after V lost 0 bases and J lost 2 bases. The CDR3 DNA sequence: TGTGCCAGCAGCTTAGCGGGGACAGGACTAAACACCGGGGAGCTGTTTTTT. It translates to CASSLAGTGLNTGELFF.

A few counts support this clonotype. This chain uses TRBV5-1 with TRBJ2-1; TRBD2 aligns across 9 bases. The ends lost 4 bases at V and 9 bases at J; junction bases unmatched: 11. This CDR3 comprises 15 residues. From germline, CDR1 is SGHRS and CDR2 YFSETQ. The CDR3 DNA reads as TGCGCCAGCAGCCTAGTAAGCGGGAGGTTCACTGAGCAGTTCTTC. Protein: CASSLVSGRFTEQFF.

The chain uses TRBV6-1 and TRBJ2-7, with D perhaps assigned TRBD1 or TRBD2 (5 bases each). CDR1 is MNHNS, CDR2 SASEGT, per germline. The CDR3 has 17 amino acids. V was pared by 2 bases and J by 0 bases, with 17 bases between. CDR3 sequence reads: CASSERQYTSNSYEQYF. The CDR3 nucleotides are TGTGCCAGCAGTGAACGACAGTACACTAGTAACTCCTACGAGCAGTACTTC.

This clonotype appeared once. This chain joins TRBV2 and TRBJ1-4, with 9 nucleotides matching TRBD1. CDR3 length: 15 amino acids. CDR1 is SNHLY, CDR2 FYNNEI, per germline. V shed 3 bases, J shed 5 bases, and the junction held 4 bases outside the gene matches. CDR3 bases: TGTGCCAGCAGTGAGGGGGACAGGGCGAATGAAAAACTGTTTTTT. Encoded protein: CASSEGDRANEKLFF.

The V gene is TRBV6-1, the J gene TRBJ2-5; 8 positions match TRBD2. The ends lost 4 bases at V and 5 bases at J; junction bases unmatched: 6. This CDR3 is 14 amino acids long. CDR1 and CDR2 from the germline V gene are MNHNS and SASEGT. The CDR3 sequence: CASSVRTSWETQYF. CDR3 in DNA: TGTGCCAGCAGTGTGCGGACTAGCTGGGAGACCCAGTACTTC.

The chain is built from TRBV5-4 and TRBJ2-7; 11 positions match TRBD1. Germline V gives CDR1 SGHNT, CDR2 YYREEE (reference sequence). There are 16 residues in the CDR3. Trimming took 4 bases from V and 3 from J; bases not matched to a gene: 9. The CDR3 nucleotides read TGTGCCAGCAGCAGCGACCGGGACAGGGGGTACTACGAGCAGTACTTC. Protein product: CASSSDRDRGYYEQYF.

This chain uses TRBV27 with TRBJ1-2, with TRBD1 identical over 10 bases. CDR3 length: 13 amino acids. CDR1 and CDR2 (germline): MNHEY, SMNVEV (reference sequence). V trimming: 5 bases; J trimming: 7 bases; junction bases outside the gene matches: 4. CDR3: CASSDRGRSGYTF. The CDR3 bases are TGTGCCAGCAGTGACAGGGGGCGGAGTGGCTACACCTTC.

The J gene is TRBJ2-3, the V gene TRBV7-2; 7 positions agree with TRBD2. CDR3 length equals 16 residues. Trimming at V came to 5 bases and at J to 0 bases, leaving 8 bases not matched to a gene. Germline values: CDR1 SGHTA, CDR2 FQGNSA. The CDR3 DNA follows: TGTGCCAGCAGCCCAAATAGCGGGTCTAGCACAGATACGCAGTATTTT. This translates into CASSPNSGSSTDTQYF.

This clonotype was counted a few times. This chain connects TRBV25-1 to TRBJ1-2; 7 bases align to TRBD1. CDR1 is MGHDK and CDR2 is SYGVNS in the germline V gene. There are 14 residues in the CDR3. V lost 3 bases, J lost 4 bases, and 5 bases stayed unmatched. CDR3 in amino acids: CASSDVDRAYGYTF. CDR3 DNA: TGTGCCAGCAGTGACGTCGACAGGGCCTATGGCTACACCTTC.

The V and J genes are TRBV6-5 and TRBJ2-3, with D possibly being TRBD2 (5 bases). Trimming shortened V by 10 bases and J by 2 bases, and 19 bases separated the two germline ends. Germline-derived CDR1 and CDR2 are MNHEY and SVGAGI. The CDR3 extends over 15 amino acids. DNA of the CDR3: TGTGCCACCTATCATCTGGCGGGTAACACAGATACGCAGTATTTT. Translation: CATYHLAGNTDTQYF.

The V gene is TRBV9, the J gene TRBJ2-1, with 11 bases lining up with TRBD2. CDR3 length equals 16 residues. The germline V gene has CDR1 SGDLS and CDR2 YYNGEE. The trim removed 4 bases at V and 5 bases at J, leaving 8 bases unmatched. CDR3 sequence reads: CASSNGLAGGHNEQFF. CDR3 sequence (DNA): TGTGCCAGCAGCAATGGTCTAGCGGGGGGACACAATGAGCAGTTCTTC.

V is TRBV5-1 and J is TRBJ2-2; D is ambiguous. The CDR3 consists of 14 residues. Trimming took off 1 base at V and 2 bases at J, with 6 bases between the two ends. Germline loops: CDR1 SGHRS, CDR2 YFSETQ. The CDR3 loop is CASSLWANTGELFF. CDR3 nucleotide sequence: TGCGCCAGCAGCTTGTGGGCTAACACCGGGGAGCTGTTTTTT.

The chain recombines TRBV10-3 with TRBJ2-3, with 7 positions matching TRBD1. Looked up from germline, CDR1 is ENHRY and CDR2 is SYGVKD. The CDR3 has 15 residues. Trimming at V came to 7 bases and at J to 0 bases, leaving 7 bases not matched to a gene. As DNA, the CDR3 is TGTGCCATCAACGCGGACAGGCTAAGCACAGATACGCAGTATTTT. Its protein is CAINADRLSTDTQYF.

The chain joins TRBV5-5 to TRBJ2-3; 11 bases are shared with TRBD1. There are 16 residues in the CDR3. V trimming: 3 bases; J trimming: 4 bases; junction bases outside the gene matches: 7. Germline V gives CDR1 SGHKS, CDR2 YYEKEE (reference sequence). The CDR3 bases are TGTGCCAGCAGCTCCCGGACAGGGGGCGGTTCAGATACGCAGTATTTT. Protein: CASSSRTGGGSDTQYF.

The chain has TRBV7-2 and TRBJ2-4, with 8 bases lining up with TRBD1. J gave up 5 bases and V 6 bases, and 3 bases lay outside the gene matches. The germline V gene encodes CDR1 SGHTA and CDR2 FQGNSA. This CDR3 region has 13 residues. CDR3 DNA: TGTGCCAGCAGACTGGACAGGGAAAACATTCAGTACTTC. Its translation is CASRLDRENIQYF.

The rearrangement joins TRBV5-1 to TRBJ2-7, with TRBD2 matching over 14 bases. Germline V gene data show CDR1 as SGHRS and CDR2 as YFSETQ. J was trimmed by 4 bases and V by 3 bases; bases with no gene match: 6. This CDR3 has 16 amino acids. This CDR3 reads CASSYGTSGSHYEQYF. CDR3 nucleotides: TGCGCCAGCAGCTACGGGACTAGCGGGAGTCATTACGAGCAGTACTTC.

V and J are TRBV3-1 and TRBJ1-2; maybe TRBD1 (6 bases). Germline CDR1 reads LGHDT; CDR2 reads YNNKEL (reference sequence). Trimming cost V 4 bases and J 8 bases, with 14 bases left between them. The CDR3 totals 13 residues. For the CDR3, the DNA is TGTGCCAGCAGCCCCAAGGGGGACGGGGGCTACACCTTC. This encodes CASSPKGDGGYTF.

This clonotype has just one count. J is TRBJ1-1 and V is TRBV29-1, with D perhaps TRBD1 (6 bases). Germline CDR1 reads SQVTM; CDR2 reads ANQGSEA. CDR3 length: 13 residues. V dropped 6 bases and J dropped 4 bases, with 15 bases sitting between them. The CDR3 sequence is CSVGNRDITEAFF. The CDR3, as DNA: TGCAGCGTGGGGAACAGGGATATCACTGAAGCTTTCTTT.

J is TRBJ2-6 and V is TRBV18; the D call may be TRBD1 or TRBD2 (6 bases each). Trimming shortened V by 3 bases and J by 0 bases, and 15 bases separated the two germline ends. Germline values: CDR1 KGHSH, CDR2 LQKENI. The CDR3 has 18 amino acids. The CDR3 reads CASSPRGRPPSGANVLTF. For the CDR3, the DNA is TGTGCCAGCTCACCGAGGGGGAGGCCACCCTCTGGGGCCAACGTCCTGACTTTC.

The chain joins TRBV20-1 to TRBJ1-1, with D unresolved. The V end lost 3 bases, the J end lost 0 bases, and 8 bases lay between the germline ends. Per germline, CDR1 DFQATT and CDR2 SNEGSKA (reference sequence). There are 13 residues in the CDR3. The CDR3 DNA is TGCAGTGCTAGTTCAGTCATGAACACTGAAGCTTTCTTT. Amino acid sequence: CSASSVMNTEAFF.

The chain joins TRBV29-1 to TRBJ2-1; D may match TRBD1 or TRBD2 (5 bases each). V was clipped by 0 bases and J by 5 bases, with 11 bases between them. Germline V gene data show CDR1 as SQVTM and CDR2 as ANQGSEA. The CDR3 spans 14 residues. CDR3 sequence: CSVEDRGADNEQFF. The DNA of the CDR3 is TGCAGCGTTGAAGATCGAGGGGCAGACAATGAGCAGTTCTTC.

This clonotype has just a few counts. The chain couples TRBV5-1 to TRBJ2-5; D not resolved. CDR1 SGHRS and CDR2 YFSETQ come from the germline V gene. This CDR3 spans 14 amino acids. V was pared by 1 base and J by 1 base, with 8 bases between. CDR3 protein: CASSLSPTQETQYF. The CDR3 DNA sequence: TGCGCCAGCAGCTTGAGCCCAACCCAAGAGACCCAGTACTTC. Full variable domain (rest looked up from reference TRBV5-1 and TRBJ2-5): KAGVTQTPRYLIKTRGQQVTLSCSPISGHRSVSWYQQTPGQGLQFLFEYFSETQRNKGNFPGRFSGRQFSNSRSEMNVSTLELGDSALYLCASSLSPTQETQYFGPGTRLLVL.